This T cell receptor (beta chain) stems from a study of blood T cell repertoires in COVID-19 (dated by TCRdb to about 2020). Regarding the complete study: The collaborator samples originated in the United States, Italy and Spain and spanned the acute and convalescent phases of COVID-19. The prospective study material was composed of cDNA or gDNA derived from T cells, B-cell-depleted T cells, or PBMCs. The dataset comprised deeply sampled blood TCRbeta repertoires from subjects exposed to, actively infected with, or recovered from COVID-19. The repertoires were made available in a free public database intended to serve as a resource for research on the immune response to SARS-CoV-2. The samples were drawn from two sources: the first 160 participants of the ongoing ImmuneRACE study, and approximately 1,300 subjects contributed by 6 global collaborators. Sample metadata almost always included a de-identified subject ID, COVID-19 status, age in years and sex. Where available, HLA class I and class II types were obtained from metadata supplied by the sample provider rather than from assay-based typing. Beyond this particular receptor, the publication reports: The quantity of clinical and demographic metadata differed by source and by participant and was supplied without curation.

TCRbeta CDR3 regions were amplified from genomic DNA using the immunoSEQ Assay, a bias-controlled multiplex PCR. The published analysis was carried out like this. The number of nucleated cells in each sample was estimated by amplification of reference gene primers within the assay. Sequence reads were collapsed and filtered to measure the absolute abundance of every unique TCRbeta CDR3 rearrangement. For each sample, productive Simpson clonality was calculated as the square root of Simpson's diversity index over productive rearrangements. Drawn from immuneACCESS, this table holds only the in-frame rearrangements with V and J called that TCRdb kept. Clones are partly lost; checked studies trace under half to an unresolved V gene and leave the rest unexplained. V, J and clone size derive from that table, while D and trimming were established from the DNA sequence. In all, the sample holds 350,000 to 400,000 clones, and more than 75% of those were seen once. The ten largest make up more than 0.95% of the sample.

The CDR3 starts with the cysteine, ends with the phenylalanine, and has 12 residues. Kept here is only the CDR3 DNA, which spans 36 bases and is read in frame from base 1. Taken from the germline V gene, the CDR1 and CDR2 loops are SNHLY and FYNNEI. The germline ends are 9 bases apart after V is trimmed by 3 bases and J by 9 bases. Participants in the prospective study were aged about 18 to 89 years, lived in 24 United States geographic areas, and enrolled through a virtual design. Cohort assignment in the prospective study relied on participant-reported clinical history from a screening survey and a study questionnaire. ImmuneRACE Cohort 3 recovered participants were defined by two consecutive negative NP/OP PCR tests, healthcare professional clearance, or symptom resolution. In the prospective study, whole blood, serum and a nasopharyngeal or oropharyngeal swab were collected from each participant by mobile phlebotomists. Participants in the prospective study had the option to provide additional blood draws and questionnaires over an approximately 2-month period. Before DNA extraction, prospective study blood samples were shipped either frozen or at room temperature.

On this clone itself: Its antigen is currently not known. Base qualities are not recorded, but no much larger clone differs from it by a single base.

Sample: PBMCs or T cells enriched from blood (not recorded which). This clonotype originated in a woman in her late teens or twenties who had recovered from COVID-19. The chain is made from TRBV2 and TRBJ1-5; matching of 6 bases hints at TRBD1 as the D gene. The DNA reads TGTGCCAGCAGTGAGACAGGTACGCCCCAGCATTTT. The resulting protein is CASSETGTPQHF. The full variable domain, with segments outside the CDR3 supplied by the reference TRBV2 and TRBJ1-5 proteins, appears as EPEVTQTPSHQVTQMGQEVILRCVPISNHLYFYWYRQILGQKVEFLVSFYNNEISEKSEIFDDQFSVERPDGSNFTLKIRSTKLEDSAMYFCASSETGTPQHFGDGTRLSIL.